This T cell receptor (beta chain) was sequenced during a study of blood T cell repertoires in COVID-19. Study as a whole: The analysed material was cDNA or gDNA that came from T cells, B-cell-depleted T cells, or PBMCs.

Assay: immunoSEQ multiplex PCR; the TCRdb copy retains only in-frame clones and omits some. The data show about 88,000 clones, 90% seen once. The CDR3 is 16 residues long. V lost 0 bases and J 4 bases, leaving 16 bases between the germline ends. The germline CDR1 and CDR2 sequences are SGHNT and YYREEE (reference sequence). The clonotype was recovered from a man between 60 and 75 years old with acute or convalescent COVID-19. The V gene is TRBV5-4, the J gene TRBJ1-2; D is unclear. Sequencing input: peripheral blood. The CDR3 region is CASSLALDTASYGYTF. The CDR3 region has the DNA TGTGCCAGCAGCTTGGCCCTCGACACGGCCAGCTATGGCTACACCTTC.